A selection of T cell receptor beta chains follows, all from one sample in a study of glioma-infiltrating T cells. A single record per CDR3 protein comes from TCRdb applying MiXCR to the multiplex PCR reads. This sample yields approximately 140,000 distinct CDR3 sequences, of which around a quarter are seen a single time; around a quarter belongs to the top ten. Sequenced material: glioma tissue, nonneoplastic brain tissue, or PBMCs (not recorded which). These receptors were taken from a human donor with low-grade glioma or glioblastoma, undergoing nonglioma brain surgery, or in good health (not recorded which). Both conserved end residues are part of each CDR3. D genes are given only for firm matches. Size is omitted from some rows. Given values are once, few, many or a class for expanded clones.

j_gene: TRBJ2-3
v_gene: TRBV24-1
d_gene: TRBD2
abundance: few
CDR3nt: TGTGCCACCAGTGATACTAGCGGGCCCCGTGCGCAGTATTTT
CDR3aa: CATSDTSGPRAQYF

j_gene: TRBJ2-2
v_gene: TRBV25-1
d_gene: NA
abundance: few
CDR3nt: TGTGCCACCACCCCCAGGGCAGGGCGAGCCGGGGAGCTGTTTTTT
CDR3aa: CATTPRAGRAGELFF

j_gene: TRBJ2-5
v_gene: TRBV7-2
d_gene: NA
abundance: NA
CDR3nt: TGTGCCAGCAGCTTTTCTCAAGAGACCCAGTACTTC
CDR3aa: CASSFSQETQYF

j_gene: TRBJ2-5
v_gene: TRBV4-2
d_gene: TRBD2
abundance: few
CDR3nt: TGTGCCACCGGACGGGGGGGAGGAGAGACCCAGTACTTC
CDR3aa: CATGRGGGETQYF

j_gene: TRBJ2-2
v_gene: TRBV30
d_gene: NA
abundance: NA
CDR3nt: TGTGCCTGGAGCCCTGGGATGAACACCGGGGAGCTGTTTTTT
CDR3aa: CAWSPGMNTGELFF

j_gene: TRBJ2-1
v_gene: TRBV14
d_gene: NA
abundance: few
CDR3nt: TGTGCCAGCAGCCAACTCGACGAGAGCTCCTACAATGAGCAGTTCTTC
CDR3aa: CASSQLDESSYNEQFF

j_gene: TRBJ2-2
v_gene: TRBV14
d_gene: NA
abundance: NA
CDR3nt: TGTGCCAGCAGCCAAGCAAACACCGGGGAGCTGTTTTTT
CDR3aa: CASSQANTGELFF

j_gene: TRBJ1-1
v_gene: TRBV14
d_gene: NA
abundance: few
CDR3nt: TGTGCCAGCAGCCCCCAAGACGGGGGCCTTTCTGAAGCTTTCTTT
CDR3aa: CASSPQDGGLSEAFF

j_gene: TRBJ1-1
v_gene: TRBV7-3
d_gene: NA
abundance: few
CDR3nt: TGTGCCAGCAGCCTAATAGGGAGGACCACTGAAGCTTTCTTT
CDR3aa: CASSLIGRTTEAFF

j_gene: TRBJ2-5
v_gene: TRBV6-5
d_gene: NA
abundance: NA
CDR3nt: TGTGCCAGCAGTTTAGTGGGGGCGGTTGTGGAGACCCAGTACTTC
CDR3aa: CASSLVGAVVETQYF

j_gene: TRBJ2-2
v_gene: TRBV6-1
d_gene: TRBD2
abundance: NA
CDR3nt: TGTGCCGGCAATGCAGCGGGGAGCACCGGGGAGCTGTTTTTT
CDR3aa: CAGNAAGSTGELFF

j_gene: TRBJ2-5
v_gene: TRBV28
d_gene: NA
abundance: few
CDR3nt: TGTGCCAGCAGTTTACCAGGGACATTACAAGAGACCCAGTACTTC
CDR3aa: CASSLPGTLQETQYF

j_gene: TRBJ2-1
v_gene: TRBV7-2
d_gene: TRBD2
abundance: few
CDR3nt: TGTGCCAGCAGCCCCGCCGGGACTAGGGGTTACAATGAGCAGTTCTTC
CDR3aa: CASSPAGTRGYNEQFF

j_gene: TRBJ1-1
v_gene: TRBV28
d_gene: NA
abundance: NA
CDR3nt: TGTGCCAGCACCGACGGAGGGTCTTTGAACACTGAAGCTTTCTTT
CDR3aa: CASTDGGSLNTEAFF

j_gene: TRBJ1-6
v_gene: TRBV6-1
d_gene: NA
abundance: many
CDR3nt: TGTGCCATACGAAAAAGCTCCTATAATTCACCCCTCCACTTT
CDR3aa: CAIRKSSYNSPLHF

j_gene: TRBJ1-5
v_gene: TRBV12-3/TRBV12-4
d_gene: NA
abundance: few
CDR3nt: TGTGCCAGCAGGAATAGCAATCAGCCCCAGCATTTT
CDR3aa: CASRNSNQPQHF

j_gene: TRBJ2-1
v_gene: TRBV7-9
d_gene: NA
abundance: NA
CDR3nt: TGTGCCAGCAGCTTAGAAGAGGGGCAGGAGCAGTTCTTC
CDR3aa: CASSLEEGQEQFF

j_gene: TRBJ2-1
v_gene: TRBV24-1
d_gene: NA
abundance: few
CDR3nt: TGTGCCACCAGTGACTCCCACAGGGTGGACAATGAGCAGTTCTTC
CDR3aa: CATSDSHRVDNEQFF

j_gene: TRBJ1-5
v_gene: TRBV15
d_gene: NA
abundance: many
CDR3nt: TGTGCCACCAGCAGAGCAGGCGGACCCCAGCATTTT
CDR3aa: CATSRAGGPQHF

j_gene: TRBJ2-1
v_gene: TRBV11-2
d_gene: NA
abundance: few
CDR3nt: TGTGCCAGCAGCGCCGCTGGGACCGCCAATGAGCAGTTCTTC
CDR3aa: CASSAAGTANEQFF

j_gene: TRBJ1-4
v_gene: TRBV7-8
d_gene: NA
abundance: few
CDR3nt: TGTGCCAGCAGCTTTAGTCCTCCCTTGACCGGGACTGGGGTGTTTTTT
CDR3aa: CASSFSPPLTGTGVFF

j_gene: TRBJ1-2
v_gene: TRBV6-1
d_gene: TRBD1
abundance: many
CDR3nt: TGTGCCAGCAGCTCCTCCGGGACAGGGAATGGCTACACCTTC
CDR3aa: CASSSSGTGNGYTF

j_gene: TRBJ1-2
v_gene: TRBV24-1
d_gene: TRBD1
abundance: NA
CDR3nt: TGTGCCACCAGTGACCCCAGGGACAGCACCAACTATGGCTACACCTTC
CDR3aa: CATSDPRDSTNYGYTF

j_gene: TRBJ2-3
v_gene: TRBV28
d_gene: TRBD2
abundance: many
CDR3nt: TGTGCCAGCAGTCAGCGGGGGGGGGGCCTAGATACGCAGTATTTT
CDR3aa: CASSQRGGGLDTQYF

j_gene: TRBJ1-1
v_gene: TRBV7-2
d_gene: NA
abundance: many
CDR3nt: TGTGCCAGCAGCTTCCAGGTTGTGGACACTGAAGCTTTCTTT
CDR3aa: CASSFQVVDTEAFF

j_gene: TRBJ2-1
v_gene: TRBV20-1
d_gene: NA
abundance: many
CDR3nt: TGCAGTGCGGTAGACGATTCCTACAATGAGCAGTTCTTC
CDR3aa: CSAVDDSYNEQFF